Below, one T cell receptor beta chain is given with its context. This sample was taken from a study of OX40 agonist ivuxolimab in advanced cancers. The CDR3 is 14 amino acids. In germline, CDR1 is SQVTM, CDR2 ANQGSEA. Trimming removed 7 bases from V and 5 bases from J, with 20 bases in between. Sequencing was performed with immunoSEQ multiplex PCR; in TCRdb, only in-frame clones are kept and a portion is missing. In the table there are some 97,000 clones, about 91% of which are singletons. This receptor was taken from an adult with an advanced solid tumor such as melanoma, head and neck, liver or kidney cancer. The chain uses TRBV29-1 and TRBJ1-1, with D maybe TRBD1 (5 bases). This material consisted of CD4+ or CD8+ T cells sorted from blood, taken in a trial of the OX40 agonist ivuxolimab. In DNA form, the CDR3 reads TGCAGCGCCCTGGGGCGGAGGGGTGGGACTGAAGCTTTCTTT. Its translation: CSALGRRGGTEAFF. Based on the CDR3 plus reference TRBV29-1 and TRBJ1-1, the full variable domain is SAVISQKPSRDICQRGTSLTIQCQVDSQVTMMFWYRQQPGQSLTLIATANQGSEATYESGFVIDKFPISRPNLTFSTLTVSNMSPEDSSIYLCSALGRRGGTEAFFGQGTRLTVV.